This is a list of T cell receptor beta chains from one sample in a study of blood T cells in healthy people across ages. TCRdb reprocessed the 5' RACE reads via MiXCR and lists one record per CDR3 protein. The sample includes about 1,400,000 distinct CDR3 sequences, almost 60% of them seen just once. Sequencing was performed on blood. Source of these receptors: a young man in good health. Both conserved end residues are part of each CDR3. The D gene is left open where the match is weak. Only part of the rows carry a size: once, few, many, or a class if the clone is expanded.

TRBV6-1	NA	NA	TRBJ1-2	CASSATPVAPASEGYTF	TGTGCCAGCAGTGCCACCCCGGTGGCCCCAGCGAGCGAGGGCTACACCTTC
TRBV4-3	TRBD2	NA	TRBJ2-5	CASSQDRVRGVETQYF	TGCGCCAGCAGCCAAGATAGGGTGCGGGGGGTGGAGACCCAGTACTTC
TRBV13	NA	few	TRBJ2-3	CASSLRRWDTQYF	TGTGCCAGCAGCTTAAGGAGATGGGATACGCAGTATTTT
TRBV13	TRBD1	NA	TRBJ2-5	CASSSTTPGQPVLETQYF	TGTGCCAGCAGCTCAACAACTCCGGGACAGCCAGTCTTAGAGACCCAGTACTTC
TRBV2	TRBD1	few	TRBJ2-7	CASRLGQSISYEQYF	TGTGCCAGCAGACTGGGACAGTCGATATCCTACGAGCAGTACTTC
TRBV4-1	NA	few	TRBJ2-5	CASSQNGEETQYF	TGCGCCAGCAGCCAAAACGGGGAAGAGACCCAGTACTTC
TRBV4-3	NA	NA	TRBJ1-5	CASSVAVGSSQPQHF	TGCGCCAGCAGCGTGGCGGTGGGGTCCTCTCAGCCCCAGCATTTT
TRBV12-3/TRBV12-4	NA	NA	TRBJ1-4	CASSFEGVTNEKLFF	TGTGCCAGCAGTTTCGAGGGGGTAACTAATGAAAAACTGTTTTTT
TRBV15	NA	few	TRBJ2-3	CATSRATQWDTQYF	TGTGCCACCAGCAGAGCAACGCAGTGGGATACGCAGTATTTT
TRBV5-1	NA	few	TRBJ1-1	CASSLDGLNTEAFF	TGTGCCAGCAGCTTAGACGGACTGAACACTGAAGCTTTCTTT
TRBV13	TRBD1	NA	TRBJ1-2	CASEGTVFDGYTF	TGTGCCAGCGAGGGGACAGTTTTTGATGGCTACACCTTC
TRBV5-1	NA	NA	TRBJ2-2	CASSRDRTDIWGTGELFF	TGCGCCAGCAGCCGCGACAGGACTGATATATGGGGCACCGGGGAGCTGTTTTTT
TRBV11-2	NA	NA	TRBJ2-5	CASSLNWGSSEEETQYF	TGTGCCAGCAGCTTAAATTGGGGCAGCTCTGAGGAAGAGACCCAGTACTTC
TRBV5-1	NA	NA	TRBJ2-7	CASSPLEAKSYEQYF	TGCGCCAGCAGCCCTTTGGAGGCTAAATCTTACGAGCAGTACTTC
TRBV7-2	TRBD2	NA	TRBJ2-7	CASSLVGGSWNEQYF	TGTGCCAGCAGCTTAGTCGGCGGGAGTTGGAATGAGCAGTACTTC
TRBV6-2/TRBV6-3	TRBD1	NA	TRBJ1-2	CASRIGTDGYTF	TGTGCCAGCAGAATCGGGACAGATGGCTACACCTTC
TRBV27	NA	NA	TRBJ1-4	CASSLFLGGEKLFF	TGTGCCAGCAGTTTATTTCTGGGAGGTGAAAAACTGTTTTTT
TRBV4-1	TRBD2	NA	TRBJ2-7	CASSPATSGGWEQYF	TGCGCCAGCAGCCCAGCGACTAGCGGGGGGTGGGAGCAGTACTTC
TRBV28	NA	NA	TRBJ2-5	CASSLRGKETQYF	TGTGCCAGCAGTTTAAGGGGGAAAGAGACCCAGTACTTC
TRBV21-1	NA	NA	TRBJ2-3	CASSKGGLSDTQYF	TGTGCCAGCAGCAAGGGGGGGCTGTCAGATACGCAGTATTTT
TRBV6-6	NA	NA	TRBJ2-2	CASSLGPARATGELFF	TGTGCCAGCAGCCTCGGACCTGCGCGCGCCACCGGGGAGCTGTTTTTT
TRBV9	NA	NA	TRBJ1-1	CASSAYSTEAFF	TGTGCCAGCAGCGCTTACAGTACTGAAGCTTTCTTT
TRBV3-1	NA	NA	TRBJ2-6	CASSPRLAGANVLTF	TGTGCCAGCAGTCCTAGGTTAGCTGGGGCCAACGTCCTGACTTTC
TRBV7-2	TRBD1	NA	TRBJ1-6	CASSWGTDNLPLHF	TGTGCCAGCAGCTGGGGGACAGATAATTTACCCCTCCACTTT
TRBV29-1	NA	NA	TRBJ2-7	CSALHRNVEQYF	TGCAGCGCACTCCATAGGAACGTCGAGCAGTACTTC
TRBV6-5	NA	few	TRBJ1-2	CASSYWGGRDYGYTF	TGTGCCAGCAGTTACTGGGGGGGACGGGACTATGGCTACACCTTC
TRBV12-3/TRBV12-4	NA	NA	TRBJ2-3	CASTPLRRTDTQYF	TGTGCCAGCACCCCTTTGAGGCGCACAGATACGCAGTATTTT
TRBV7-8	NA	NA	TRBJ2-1	CASSLEINEQFF	TGTGCCAGCAGCTTAGAGATTAATGAGCAGTTCTTC
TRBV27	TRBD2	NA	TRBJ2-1	CASGRLAGANEQFF	TGTGCCAGCGGGAGACTAGCGGGAGCGAATGAGCAGTTCTTC
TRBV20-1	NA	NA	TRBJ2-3	CSATRPSTDTQYF	TGCAGTGCAACTCGCCCTAGCACAGATACGCAGTATTTT
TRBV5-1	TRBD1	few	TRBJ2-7	CASSPRQGRDYEQYF	TGCGCTAGCAGCCCAAGACAGGGTCGGGACTACGAGCAGTACTTC
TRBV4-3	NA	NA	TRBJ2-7	CASSQEVSTAAPYEQYF	TGCGCCAGCAGCCAAGAGGTTTCTACAGCGGCCCCATACGAGCAGTACTTC
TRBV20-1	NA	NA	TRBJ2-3	CSASPFTEDTQYF	TGCAGTGCTAGCCCTTTTACTGAAGATACGCAGTATTTT
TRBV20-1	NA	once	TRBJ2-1	CSARDFRADNEQFF	TGCAGTGCTAGAGATTTCCGGGCAGACAATGAGCAGTTTTTC
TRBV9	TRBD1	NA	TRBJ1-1	CASSVRQGVGTEAFF	TGTGCCAGCAGCGTCCGACAGGGGGTAGGCACTGAAGCTTTCTTT
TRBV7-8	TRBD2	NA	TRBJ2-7	CASSLGSGGTPYEQYF	TGTGCCAGCAGCTTAGGGTCGGGAGGCACCCCCTACGAGCAGTACTTC
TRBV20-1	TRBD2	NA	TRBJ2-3	CSATPARGGPVDTQYF	TGCAGTGCTACCCCTGCTCGCGGGGGGCCGGTAGATACGCAGTATTTT
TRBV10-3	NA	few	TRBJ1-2	CAISAGAGDSDPGYTF	TGTGCCATCAGTGCAGGTGCAGGGGATAGTGATCCTGGCTACACCTTC
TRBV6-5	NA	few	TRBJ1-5	CASRFAGAWEPQHF	TGTGCCAGCAGATTTGCAGGGGCTTGGGAGCCCCAGCATTTT
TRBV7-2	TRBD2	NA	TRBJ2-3	CASSLIVGGLGADTQYF	TGTGCCAGCAGCTTAATAGTGGGGGGACTAGGAGCAGATACGCAGTATTTT
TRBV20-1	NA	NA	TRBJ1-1	CSARDTTVSNTEAFF	TGCAGTGCTAGAGATACCACAGTCTCGAACACTGAAGCTTTCTTT
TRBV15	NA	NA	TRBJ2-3	CATSRGDGGDTQYF	TGTGCCACCAGCAGGGGGGATGGCGGGGATACGCAGTATTTT
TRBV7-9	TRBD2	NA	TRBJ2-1	CASSLAVLADDSSYNEQFF	TGTGCCAGCAGCTTAGCGGTGCTAGCGGACGATAGCTCCTACAATGAGCAGTTCTTC
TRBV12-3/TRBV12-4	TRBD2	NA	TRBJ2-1	CADAPGTSGDNEQFF	TGTGCCGACGCCCCCGGGACTAGCGGGGACAATGAGCAGTTCTTC
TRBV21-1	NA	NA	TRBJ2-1	CASGLGTSGRVPEEFF	TGTGCCAGCGGCCTAGGGACTAGCGGGAGAGTCCCGGAGGAGTTCTTC
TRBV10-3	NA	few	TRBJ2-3	CAISDPGAFTDTQYF	TGTGCCATCAGTGACCCGGGGGCGTTCACAGATACGCAGTATTTT
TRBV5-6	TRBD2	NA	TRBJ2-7	CASSFPELAGIPYEQYF	TGTGCCAGCAGCTTCCCGGAACTAGCGGGAATCCCCTACGAGCAGTACTTC
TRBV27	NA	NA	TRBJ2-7	CASSHPGTEQYF	TGTGCCAGCTCCCACCCAGGCACCGAGCAGTACTTC
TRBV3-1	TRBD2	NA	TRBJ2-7	CASRTSGDPYEQYF	TGTGCCAGCAGGACTAGCGGGGACCCCTACGAGCAGTACTTC
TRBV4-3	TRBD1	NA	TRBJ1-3	CASSQDRTQGFSGNTIYF	TGCGCCAGTAGCCAAGATCGGACACAGGGGTTTTCTGGAAACACCATATATTTT
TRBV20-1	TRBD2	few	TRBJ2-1	CSASPGGAYEQFF	TGCAGTGCTAGTCCCGGGGGGGCTTACGAGCAGTTCTTC
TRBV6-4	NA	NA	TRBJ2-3	CASSEQYTGTQYF	TGTGCCAGCAGTGAACAGTACACAGGTACGCAGTATTTT
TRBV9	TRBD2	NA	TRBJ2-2	CASSVDLAGVGELFF	TGTGCCAGCAGCGTAGATCTAGCGGGAGTCGGGGAGCTGTTTTTT
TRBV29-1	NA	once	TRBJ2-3	CSVEVGYGRGTDTQYF	TGCAGCGTTGAAGTCGGTTATGGGCGAGGGACAGATACGCAGTATTTT
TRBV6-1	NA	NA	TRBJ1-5	CASSGARGYSNQPQHF	TGTGCCAGCAGCGGAGCCCGGGGCTATAGCAATCAGCCCCAGCATTTT
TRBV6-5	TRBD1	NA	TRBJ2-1	CASSHPSDRGQASYNEQFF	TGTGCCAGCAGTCACCCTTCGGACAGGGGGCAGGCGTCGTATAATGAGCAGTTCTTC
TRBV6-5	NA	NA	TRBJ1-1	CASSYLANTEAFF	TGTGCCAGCAGTTACTTAGCGAACACTGAAGCTTTCTTT
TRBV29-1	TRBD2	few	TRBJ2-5	CSVGRGRETQYF	TGCAGCGTTGGGCGGGGGAGAGAGACCCAGTACTTC